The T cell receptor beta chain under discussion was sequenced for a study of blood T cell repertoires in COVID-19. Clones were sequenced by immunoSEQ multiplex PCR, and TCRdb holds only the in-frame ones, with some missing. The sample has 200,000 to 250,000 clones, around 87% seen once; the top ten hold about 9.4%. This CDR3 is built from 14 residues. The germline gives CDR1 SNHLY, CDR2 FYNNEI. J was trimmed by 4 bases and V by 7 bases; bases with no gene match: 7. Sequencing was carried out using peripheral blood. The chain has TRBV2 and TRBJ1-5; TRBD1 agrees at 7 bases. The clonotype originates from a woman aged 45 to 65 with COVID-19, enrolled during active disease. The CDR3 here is CASTRDSVNQPQHF. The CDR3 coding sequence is TGTGCCAGCACCCGGGACAGTGTTAATCAGCCCCAGCATTTT.